This T cell receptor (beta chain) was identified during a study of PD-1 blockade in classical Hodgkin lymphoma. Across the whole study: It was nivolumab at 3 mg/kg, given intravenously every 2 weeks, that patients received. Study outcomes and limitations: Patients who responded completely had about the same baseline diversity as newly diagnosed patients. Researchers reported that CD4+ TCR diversity, though not CD8+, rose significantly by C4D1.

Following autologous stem cell transplantation, relapse occurred in every patient, and exposure to brentuximab vedotin varied. Between the trimmed V and J ends, which lost 0 bases and 3 bases, there was a span of 4 bases. The V gene's germline CDR1 is SGHKS and CDR2 YYEKEE (reference sequence). The CDR3 length is 12 residues. Sequenced by immunoSEQ multiplex PCR; TCRdb stores in-frame clones only, minus some. The table shows nearly 100,000 clones, with over 80% occurring only once. As to this clone: Its antigen is undetermined. Different DNA sequences within this sample yield the same CDR3.

Sample: peripheral blood mononuclear cells (PBMCs), taken at baseline. The chain links TRBV5-5 to TRBJ2-7; D is unclear. The source of this sequence is a human donor with classical Hodgkin lymphoma. CDR3 region: CASSLEGYEQYF. As DNA, the CDR3 is TGTGCCAGCAGCTTGGAGGGCTACGAGCAGTACTTC.